The clone carrying this TCR beta chain has at least ten counts. Its target is not known. Germline assignment: CDR1 SGHNT and CDR2 YENEEA. V shed 3 bases and J shed 3 bases, with 7 bases lying between them. The CDR3 loop spans 13 amino acids. As for time point: pre-sensitization, week 0. Stated treatment: therapeutic diphenylcyclopropenone sensitization with weekly scalp DPC. This entry comes from a study of human T cells and chemical hapten exposure. Study findings and constraints: Expanded TCRs were compared with controls, and the expanded TCRs formed significantly more large CDR3 similarity clusters.

TCRdb itself ran the RACE reads through MiXCR, one entry per CDR3 protein. Of tens of thousands of distinct CDR3 sequences in the sample, around 9.5% were seen once. The sequencing used whole blood, collected in connection with sensitization to the hapten diphenylcyclopropenone (DPC). V and J are TRBV11-3 and TRBJ2-3; D unclear. This TCR came from a middle-aged woman with alopecia areata. Some clones in this sample may be carry-over from other donors' samples. The CDR3 sequence: CASSLYTTDTQYF. The CDR3 nucleotides read TGTGCCAGCAGCTTGTATACAACAGATACGCAGTATTTT. The variable domain in full, with the rest retrieved from reference TRBV11-3 and TRBJ2-3, is EAGVVQSPRYKIIEKKQPVAFWCNPISGHNTLYWYLQNLGQGPELLIRYENEEAVDDSQLPKDRFSAERLKGVDSTLKIQPAELGDSAVYLCASSLYTTDTQYFGPGTRLTVL.